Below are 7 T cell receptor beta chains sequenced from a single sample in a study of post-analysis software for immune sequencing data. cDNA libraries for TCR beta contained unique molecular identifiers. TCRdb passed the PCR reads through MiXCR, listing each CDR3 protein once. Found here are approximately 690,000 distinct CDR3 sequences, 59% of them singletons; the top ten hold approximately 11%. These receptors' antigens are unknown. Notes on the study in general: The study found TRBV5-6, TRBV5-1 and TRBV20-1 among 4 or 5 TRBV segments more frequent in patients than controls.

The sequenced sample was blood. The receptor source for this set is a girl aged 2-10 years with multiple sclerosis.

The CDR3 DNA is TGTGCCAGCAGTTACAGACTATTTCCAGGGGACATTTCCTACGAGCAGTACTTC. Its translation is CASSYRLFPGDISYEQYF. The gene calls are TRBV6-5 and TRBJ2-7; a weak D match, TRBD1 (6 bases). Germline V gene sequence: CDR1 MNHEY, CDR2 SVGAGI. Trimming took 2 bases from V and 1 from J, leaving 21 bases between them. This CDR3 region has 18 residues.

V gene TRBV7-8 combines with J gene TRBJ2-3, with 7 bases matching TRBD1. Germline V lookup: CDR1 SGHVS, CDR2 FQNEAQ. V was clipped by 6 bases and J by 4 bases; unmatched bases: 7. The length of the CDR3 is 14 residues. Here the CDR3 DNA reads TGTGCCAGCAGGTTTGACAGGGTTGCAGATACGCAGTATTTT. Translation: CASRFDRVADTQYF.

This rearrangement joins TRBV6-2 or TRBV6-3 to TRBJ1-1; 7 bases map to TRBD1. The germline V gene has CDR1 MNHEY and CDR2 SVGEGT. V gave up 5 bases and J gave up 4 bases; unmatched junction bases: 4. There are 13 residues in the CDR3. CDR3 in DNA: TGTGCCAGCAGTGGACCAGGGGGCACTGAAGCTTTCTTT. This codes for CASSGPGGTEAFF.

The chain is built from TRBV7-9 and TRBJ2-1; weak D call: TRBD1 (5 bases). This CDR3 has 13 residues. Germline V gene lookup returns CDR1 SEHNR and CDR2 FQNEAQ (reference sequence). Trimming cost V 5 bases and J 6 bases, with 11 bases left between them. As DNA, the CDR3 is TGTGCCAGCAGCCCCCAGGGATTCAATGAGCAGTTCTTC. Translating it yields CASSPQGFNEQFF.

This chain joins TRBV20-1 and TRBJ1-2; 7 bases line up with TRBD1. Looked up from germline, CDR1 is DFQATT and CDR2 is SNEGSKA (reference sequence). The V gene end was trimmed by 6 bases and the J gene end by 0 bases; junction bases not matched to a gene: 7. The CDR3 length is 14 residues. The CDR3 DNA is TGCAGTGCACAACGACAGGGCCCTAACTATGGCTACACCTTC. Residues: CSAQRQGPNYGYTF.

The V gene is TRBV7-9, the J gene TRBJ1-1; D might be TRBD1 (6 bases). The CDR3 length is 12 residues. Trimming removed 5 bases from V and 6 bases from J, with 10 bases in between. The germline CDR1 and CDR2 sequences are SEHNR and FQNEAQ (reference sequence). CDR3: CASSEGEAEAFF. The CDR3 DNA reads TGTGCCAGCAGCGAGGGGGAGGCTGAAGCTTTCTTT.

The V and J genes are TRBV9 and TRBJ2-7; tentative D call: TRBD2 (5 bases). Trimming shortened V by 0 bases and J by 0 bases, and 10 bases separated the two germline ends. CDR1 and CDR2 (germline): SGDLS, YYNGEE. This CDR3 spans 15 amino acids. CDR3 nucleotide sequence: TGTGCCAGCAGCGTAGGCCCAGCGGTCTCCTACGAGCAGTACTTC. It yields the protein CASSVGPAVSYEQYF.